This section outlines one T cell receptor beta chain sequence together with its context. The antigen is unknown. The data stem from a study of regulatory T cells in long-lasting Graves disease. Study information: Persistent Graves' disease denoted over 5 years of antithyroid drugs plus positive TSH receptor antibodies.

CDR1 is SGDLS, CDR2 YYNGEE, per germline. The CDR3 covers 17 residues. J was trimmed by 5 bases and V by 3 bases; bases with no gene match: 12. With iRepertoire HTBI primers and Arm-PCR of CDR3 regions, TCR beta libraries were built. MiXCR, run by TCRdb on the multiplex PCR reads, gives a single entry per CDR3 protein. The sample shows 400,000 to 500,000 distinct CDR3 sequences, around a fifth of them seen only once. Findings and caveats of the study: Persistent disease exhibited a predilection for TRBV28, TRBJ1-2 and TRBJ2-5. More public clonotypes were shared by persistent patients (fewer than 3,000) than by new patients (approximately 990). Because few samples were included, accuracy may have been lower.

Time point defined: persistent/refractory GD, antithyroid drugs over 5 years with positive TRAb. Making the TCR library involved RNA that had been extracted from PBMCs. The gene calls are TRBV9 and TRBJ2-5; 11 nucleotides align to TRBD2. The specimen was peripheral blood mononuclear cells (PBMCs), collected when the disease was refractory, from a patient treated with antithyroid drugs. The TCR comes from a female donor with Graves disease. The chain's CDR3 is CASSGGLAGPLRETQYF. DNA of the CDR3: TGTGCCAGCAGCGGTGGACTAGCGGGTCCCCTGCGGGAGACCCAGTACTTC.